This T cell receptor (beta chain) was sequenced during a study of neoadjuvant anti-PD-1 for oral cavity cancer (dated by TCRdb to the early 2020s). For the wider study: Before undergoing curative-intent surgical resection, most patients got three to four biweekly nivolumab doses at 3 mg/kg. Patients without progression received a fourth nivolumab dose around day 43 and underwent definitive surgical resection on days 50-56. Under RECIST 1.1, patients with complete response, partial response or stable disease were classed as responders, and patients with progression were classed as non-responders. There were roughly 13 patients in the parent correlative cohort, and the response rate was roughly 33%.

For deep sequencing, each PBMC sample was run in six replicates, with libraries mostly built from about 480 ng of input genomic DNA. TCRbeta libraries were prepared with the immunoSEQ hsTCRbeta kit according to the manufacturer's instructions. An Illumina NovaSeq 6000 S4 flow cell was used to sequence the final libraries, which had first been combined to 3 nM. The authors' pipeline ran thus. The immunoSEQ Analyzer handled quality control and preprocessing of the raw data. The analysis was restricted to productive rearrangements, with each unique CDR3 amino acid sequence defining a clonotype. Repertoire clonality was estimated as the Gini-Simpson index, computed with the R package tcR. Gini indices were compared with Student's t test, and associations with tumor size change were assessed by Pearson correlation. TCRdb carries this immuneACCESS record with in-frame sequences only. Its versions omit some clonotypes, under half of them owing to an unresolved V gene in the studies checked, with the rest unexplained. That table furnishes V, J and clone size, whereas the DNA furnished D and trimming. For this sample there are around 17,000 clones; approximately 67% appear just once. Over 2% of the sample is held by the ten biggest clonotypes.

On this clone: It has no known antigen specificity. No qualities accompany the bases; no much larger clone lies one base away.

The time point label, as the study defines it: before neoadjuvant nivolumab. Patients had been newly diagnosed with stage II-IVA oral cavity squamous cell carcinoma, and no prior systemic or radiation treatment had been given to the patients. The cohort was composed of patients with HPV-negative, locally advanced oral cavity squamous cell carcinoma. No culture maintenance or expansion was done, as the peripheral blood mononuclear cells went straight to analysis. The samples were obtained from a longitudinal correlative study of a single-arm phase II trial testing neoadjuvant nivolumab in oral cavity squamous cell carcinoma. Subject-matched pre- and post-treatment PBMCs and tumors from three responders and three non-responders underwent genomic DNA-based TCRbeta sequencing. Peripheral blood mononuclear cells were collected once before nivolumab treatment and again after treatment, at the time of surgery. Genomic DNA was isolated from PBMCs using the Maxwell RSC DNA from Cells kit.

The investigation overall reported the following: Only a few patients per response group were included in the TCR analyses, and larger cohorts for validation were called for by the authors. A higher pretreatment blood Treg/Th17 ratio correlated with both higher pretreatment blood TCRbeta clonality and lower post-treatment tumor TCRbeta clonality. After neoadjuvant nivolumab, non-responders showed significantly higher T cell clonality (Gini index) in PBMCs than responders did.

V loses 5 bases, J loses 6 bases, and the germline ends lie 10 bases apart. CDR1 and CDR2 were assigned from the germline V gene (reference sequence) as LNHDA and SQIVND. Its CDR3 holds 13 amino acids, cysteine through phenylalanine. Of all the DNA, just the CDR3 is kept, 39 bases in frame from base 1. This clonotype was obtained from a person between 35 and 79 years old with oral cavity squamous cell carcinoma. The material was PBMCs, obtained before nivolumab (anti-PD-1) treatment. The chain links TRBV19 with TRBJ2-2, with no confidently assigned D gene. The DNA reads as follows: TGTGCCAGTAGTTCCCTGTCCTCCGGGGAGCTGTTTTTT. It translates to CASSSLSSGELFF.